This T cell receptor beta chain stems from a study of T cells after yellow fever vaccination (dated by TCRdb to about 2019). Notes on the research overall: The SMART-Seq v4 Ultra Low Input RNA kit was used to prepare libraries from fractions with low cell numbers. To follow T-cell clones before and after primary and booster YFV17D yellow fever vaccination, bulk TCR alpha and beta repertoires were sequenced over time. Two healthy male donors, one aged 18 to 30 and one aged 30 to 40 years, made up the cohort. Blood was drawn at multiple timepoints before and after primary and secondary immunization, with bulk PBMC replicates and cell subsets isolated.

Via the germline V gene, CDR1 is SGDLS and CDR2 YYNGEE. CDR3 length: 16 amino acids, cysteine to phenylalanine. The sequence is cut down to CDR3 DNA, 48 bases in frame from base 1. V loses 3 bases of germline sequence and J loses 0 bases, and the interval between the two ends is 13 bases. Taken with the paper, the label for treatment or condition translates to: live attenuated yellow fever vaccine strain. Two biological replicates of bulk PBMCs were collected at each blood-draw timepoint. A standard Ficoll-Paque protocol was used to isolate PBMCs from peripheral blood. RNA was extracted with TriZol from bulk PBMCs, CD4 and CD8 fractions, and dextramer-positive and dextramer-negative fractions. TCR cDNA was synthesized by 5'RACE template switching, which introduced a universal primer site and unique molecular identifiers. Priming for cDNA synthesis came from both the TCR alpha and TCR beta constant segments. Libraries were amplified in two PCR steps, with sample barcodes and sequencing adapters added in the second step. Sequencing of libraries was done on Illumina HiSeq 2500 (2x100 bp) or NovaSeq (2x150 bp). Per the authors' processing: Reads were demultiplexed and collapsed into UMI consensus sequences with MIGEC, and V(D)J alignment was performed with MiXCR. Vaccine-responding clonotypes were defined with edgeR using replicate PBMC samples, requiring FDR below 0.01 and a log2 fold change above 5 up to day 15. CD4 or CD8 identity was assigned to each bulk clonotype according to whether the clonotype was present at higher abundance in the sequenced CD4 repertoire or the sequenced CD8 repertoire. TCRdb redid the processing of the public reads, applying fastp at Q25 and MiXCR, and retained in-frame beta chains. Every CDR3 protein is listed once, alongside the most common genes and DNA of its rows. These V and J calls rely on TCRdb rather than the paper's analysis. The sample contains 500,000 to 700,000 distinct CDR3 sequences, around 21% of them found a single time. About 13% of the sample belongs to the ten largest clones.

Summary of the overall study and its limitations: A small share of clonotypes occurred in both CD4 and CD8 compartments, likely arising from convergent recombination. The study included only a couple of donors, which limits how far the findings can be generalized. Computational filtering was needed because FACS-sorted repertoires could contain abundant contaminating clonotypes from the bulk population. The secondary T-cell response was found to be weaker but faster than the primary response, with a peak reached on day 5 rather than on day 15. After the booster, most of the clones that had expanded following primary vaccination were detected again (96% of CD4 and around 88% of CD8), which suggests that memory was broadly maintained.

This clonotype was detected a few times. What antigen it recognizes has not been identified. Base-call qualities are not available, and no considerably larger clone is one nucleotide away. The rearranged chain carries TRBV9 and TRBJ2-1; D gene: possibly TRBD1, on 5 matching bases. The origin of this receptor is a man in his thirties or forties who received the YFV17D yellow fever vaccine. Sequenced here: PBMCs, sampled 15 days after the yellow fever booster vaccination. The bases are TGTGCCAGCAGCGGTCAGGGATCTAGCTCCTACAATGAGCAGTTCTTC. It translates to CASSGQGSSSYNEQFF.